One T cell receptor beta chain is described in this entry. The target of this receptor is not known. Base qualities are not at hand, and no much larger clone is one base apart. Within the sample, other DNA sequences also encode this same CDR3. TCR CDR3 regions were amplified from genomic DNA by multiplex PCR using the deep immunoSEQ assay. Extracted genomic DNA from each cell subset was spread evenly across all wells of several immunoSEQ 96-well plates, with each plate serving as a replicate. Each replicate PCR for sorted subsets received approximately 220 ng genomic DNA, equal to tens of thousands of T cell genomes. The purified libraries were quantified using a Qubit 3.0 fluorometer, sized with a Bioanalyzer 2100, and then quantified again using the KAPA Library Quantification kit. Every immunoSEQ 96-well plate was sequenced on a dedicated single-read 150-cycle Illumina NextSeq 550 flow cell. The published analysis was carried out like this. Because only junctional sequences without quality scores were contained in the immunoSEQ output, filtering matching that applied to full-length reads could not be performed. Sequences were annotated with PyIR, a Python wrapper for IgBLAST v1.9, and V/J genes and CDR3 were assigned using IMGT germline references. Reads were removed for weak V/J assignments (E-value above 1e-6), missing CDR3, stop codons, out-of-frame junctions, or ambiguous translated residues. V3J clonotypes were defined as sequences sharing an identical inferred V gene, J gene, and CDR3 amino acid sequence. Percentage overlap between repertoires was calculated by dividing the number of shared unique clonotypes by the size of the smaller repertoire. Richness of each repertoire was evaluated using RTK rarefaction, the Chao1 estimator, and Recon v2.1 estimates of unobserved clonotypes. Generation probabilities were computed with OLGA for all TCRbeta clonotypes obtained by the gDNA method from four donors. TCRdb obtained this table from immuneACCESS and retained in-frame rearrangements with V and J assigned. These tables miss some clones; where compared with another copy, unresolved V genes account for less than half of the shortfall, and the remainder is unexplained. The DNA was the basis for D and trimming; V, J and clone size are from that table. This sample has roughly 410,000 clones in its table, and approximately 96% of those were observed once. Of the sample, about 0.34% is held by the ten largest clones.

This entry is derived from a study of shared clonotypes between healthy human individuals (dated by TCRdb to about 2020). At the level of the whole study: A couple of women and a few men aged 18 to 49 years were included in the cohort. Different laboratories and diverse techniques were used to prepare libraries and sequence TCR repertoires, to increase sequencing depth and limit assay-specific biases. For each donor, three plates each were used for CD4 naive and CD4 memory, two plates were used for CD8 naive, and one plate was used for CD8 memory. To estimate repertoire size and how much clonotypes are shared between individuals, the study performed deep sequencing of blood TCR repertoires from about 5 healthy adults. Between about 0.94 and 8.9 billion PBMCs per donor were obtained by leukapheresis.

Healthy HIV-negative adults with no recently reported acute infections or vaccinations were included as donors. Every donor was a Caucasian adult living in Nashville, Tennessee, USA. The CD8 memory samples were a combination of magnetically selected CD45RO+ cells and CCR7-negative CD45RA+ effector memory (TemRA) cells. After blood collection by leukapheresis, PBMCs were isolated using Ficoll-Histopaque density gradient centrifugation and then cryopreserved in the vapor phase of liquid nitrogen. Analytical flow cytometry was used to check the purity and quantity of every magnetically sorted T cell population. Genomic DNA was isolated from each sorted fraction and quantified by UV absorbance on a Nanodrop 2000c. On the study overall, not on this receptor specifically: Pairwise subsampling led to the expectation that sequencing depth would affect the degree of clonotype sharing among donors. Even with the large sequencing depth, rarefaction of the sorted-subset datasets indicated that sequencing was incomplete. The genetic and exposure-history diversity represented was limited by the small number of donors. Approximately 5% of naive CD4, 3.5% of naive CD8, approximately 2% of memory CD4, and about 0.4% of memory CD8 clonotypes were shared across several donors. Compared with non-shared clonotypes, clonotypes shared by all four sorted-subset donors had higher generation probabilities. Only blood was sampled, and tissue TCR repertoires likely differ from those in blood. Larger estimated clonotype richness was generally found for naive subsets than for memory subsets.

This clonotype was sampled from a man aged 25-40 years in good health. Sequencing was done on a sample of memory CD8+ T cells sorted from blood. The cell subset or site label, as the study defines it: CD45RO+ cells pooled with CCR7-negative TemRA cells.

The CDR3 in this case is CASSPGHSNQPQHF. The nucleotide sequence is given as TGTGCCAGCTCACCGGGACATAGCAATCAGCCCCAGCATTTT. The sequence links TRBV18 to TRBJ1-5, and perhaps TRBD1 as D gene, on 6 matching bases. Including the terminal cysteine and phenylalanine, the CDR3 comprises 14 residues. Just CDR3 DNA is preserved here, 42 bases in frame from base 1. The germline V gene encodes CDR1 KGHSH and CDR2 LQKENI. Relative to germline, V is 3 bases shorter and J is 0 bases shorter, with 6 bases between their ends.